This TCR beta chain was sequenced in a study of T-cell memory formation after mild COVID-19. Study-wide points: There were some responding clones in pre-infection memory, which suggested that cross-reactive memory had joined. Confirmation of SARS-CoV-2 specificity was lacking for second-wave clones peaking day 37.

Sample barcodes and UMIs were carried by the TCR alpha and TCR beta cDNA libraries that 5'RACE generated with constant-segment primers. TCRdb redid the calling of the 5' RACE reads with MiXCR, one entry per CDR3 protein. Of approximately 500,000 distinct CDR3 sequences in the sample, around 27% were seen once. Points on this clonotype: Its target is unknown.

CDR1 SNHLY and CDR2 FYNNEI come from the germline V gene. The CDR3 spans 17 residues. V lost 2 bases and J 6 bases, leaving 22 bases between the germline ends. This sequence originates from an adult woman who had mild COVID-19 (a few samples of this study predate the infection). Cell type and time point are not known. The source material was PBMCs or a T cell subset sorted from them (not recorded which). This chain links TRBV2 with TRBJ1-1, with a weak D call TRBD1 (5 bases). The CDR3, as DNA: TGTGCCAGCAGTGAACGGACTCAGGGCAGGGAGGACCCTGAAGCTTTCTTT. Its translation is CASSERTQGREDPEAFF. The entire variable domain, with the rest obtained from reference TRBV2 and TRBJ1-1, is as follows: EPEVTQTPSHQVTQMGQEVILRCVPISNHLYFYWYRQILGQKVEFLVSFYNNEISEKSEIFDDQFSVERPDGSNFTLKIRSTKLEDSAMYFCASSERTQGREDPEAFFGQGTRLTVV.